The TCR beta chain described here comes from a study of T cell repertoires in cytomegalovirus infection. The wider study: Matching HLA type, along with CMV infection, was indicated by public TCR beta signatures.

This CDR3 is 17 amino acids long. Germline CDR1 and CDR2: MDHEN and SYDVKM. Trimming took off 5 bases at V and 7 bases at J, with 23 bases between the two ends. MiXCR, applied by TCRdb to the reads, yields one record per CDR3 protein. The table has 450,000 to 650,000 distinct CDR3 sequences, around two fifths seen once. This clonotype has at least ten counts. Its antigen remains unidentified. The sequence derives from a human donor in good health (CMV status not recorded). Some clones in this sample may be carry-over from other donors' samples. Material: cultured PBMCs, obtained from culture after CMV antigen stimulation. This chain links TRBV28 with TRBJ2-2; tentative D call: TRBD1 (7 bases). CDR3 amino acids: CASSLGGGTGRSGELFF. The CDR3 bases are TGTGCCAGCAGTCTAGGAGGGGGCACAGGGCGGAGCGGGGAGCTGTTTTTT.